This TCR beta chain stems from a study of cytomegalovirus exposure and HLA in healthy donors. As for the study in general: The study placed 80% to 90% of its roughly 430 genotyped donors in the Caucasian-associated ancestry cluster. Study findings and constraints: Later findings reportedly placed an Asian-associated ancestry cluster below the roughly 670-donor mean for N-insertions. Prediction of most subjects' HLA-A and HLA-B alleles by TCR beta sequences was reportedly accurate.

PCR used 60 Vbeta primers and 13 Jbeta primers. Per the original methods: Later, an analysis found roughly 80 million unique TCR beta chains, and 10 million to 11 million of these were shared. Measured with immunoSEQ multiplex PCR; TCRdb has only the in-frame clones, and not every one. That table supplies the V and J calls and clone size; D and trimming were determined from the DNA. The sample lists some 180,000 clones; 78% were seen once. The V gene's germline CDR1 is MNHEY and CDR2 SMNVEV (reference sequence). V shed 6 bases and J shed 4 bases, with 9 bases lying between them. The CDR3 totals 12 residues. Worth noting for this clone: Its antigen is currently unknown.

Sequencing used PBMCs. The source is a female donor in good health and CMV-seronegative. V is TRBV27 and J is TRBJ1-2; D is unresolved. CDR3 in DNA: TGTGCCAGCAGCCCCGGCGGCTATGGCTACACCTTC. Translation: CASSPGGYGYTF.